These 15 T cell receptor beta chains were all obtained from the same sample, sequenced in a study of shared clonotypes between healthy human individuals. In the naive CD8 group, cells lacked CD45RO and were positively selected for CCR7, so terminally differentiated effector memory CD45RA+ cells were left out. Produced via immunoSEQ multiplex PCR; TCRdb's table is partial and in-frame only. The sample includes roughly 2,000,000 clones, about 95% of them seen just once. Sequenced: naive CD8+ T cells sorted from blood. These receptors came from a man between 18 and 35 years old in good health.

For this clone: Other DNA sequences within the sample encode an identical CDR3. The J gene is TRBJ2-7, the V gene TRBV7-2, with D unresolved. V was shortened by 1 base and J by 3 bases, with 7 bases between the two germline ends. The CDR3 sequence is 13 residues long. Per the germline V gene, CDR1 is SGHTA and CDR2 is FQGNSA. CDR3 amino acids: CASSLVGNYEQYF. The CDR3 DNA sequence: TGTGCCAGCAGCTTAGTTGGCAACTACGAGCAGTACTTC.

In the case of this clone: Other DNA sequences within the sample encode an identical CDR3. The genes are TRBV15 and TRBJ2-1; TRBD1 or TRBD2 may be the D gene (5 bases each). CDR1 is LNHNV, CDR2 YYDKDF, per germline (reference sequence). V was shortened by 3 bases and J by 7 bases, with 10 bases between the two germline ends. The CDR3 totals 13 residues. The CDR3 spells CATSSGTPNEQFF. Here the CDR3 DNA reads TGTGCCACCAGCAGCGGGACGCCGAATGAGCAGTTCTTC. Full variable domain (rest looked up from reference TRBV15 and TRBJ2-1): DAMVIQNPRYQVTQFGKPVTLSCSQTLNHNVMYWYQQKSSQAPKLLFHYYDKDFNNEADTPDNFQSRRPNTSFCFLDIRSPGLGDTAMYLCATSSGTPNEQFFGPGTRLTVL.

The J gene is TRBJ1-1, the V gene TRBV4-1; D call uncertain. The germline V gene has CDR1 MGHRA and CDR2 YSYEKL. The V end was cut by 5 bases, the J end by 0 bases, with 13 bases between. CDR3 size: 15 residues. The CDR3 here is CASSGHGVLNTEAFF. CDR3 DNA sequence: TGCGCCAGCAGCGGCCACGGGGTTTTGAACACTGAAGCTTTCTTT.

This clone was observed a single time. V usage is TRBV10-3 and J usage is TRBJ2-5, with a tentative D call TRBD2 (6 bases). The V end was cut by 0 bases, the J end by 10 bases, with 18 bases between. This CDR3 has 15 amino acids. In germline, CDR1 is ENHRY, CDR2 SYGVKD. The CDR3 coding sequence is TGTGCCATCAGTGAGTCCCTAGCGTCCGCGTGGGACCAGTACTTC. Protein sequence: CAISESLASAWDQYF.

The CDR3 protein is CASSQDRANYEQYF. CDR3 DNA sequence: TGTGCCAGCAGCCAAGACAGGGCGAACTACGAGCAGTACTTC. The chain joins TRBV27 to TRBJ2-7; 7 bases fit TRBD1. CDR3 size: 14 residues. V lost 6 bases, J lost 3 bases, and 8 bases stayed unmatched. Germline CDR1 reads MNHEY; CDR2 reads SMNVEV (reference sequence).

The chain recombines TRBV13 with TRBJ1-4; D remains unclear. The germline CDR1 and CDR2 sequences are PRHDT and FYEKMQ (reference sequence). CDR3 length: 14 residues. V dropped 5 bases and J dropped 8 bases, with 15 bases sitting between them. CDR3 loop: CASSPINGREKLFF. The CDR3, as DNA: TGTGCCAGCAGCCCAATCAACGGCAGGGAAAAACTGTTTTTT.

The rearrangement uses TRBV2 and TRBJ2-7; TRBD1 aligns across 9 bases. Germline values: CDR1 SNHLY, CDR2 FYNNEI. This CDR3 region has 15 residues. Trimming removed 6 bases from V and 9 bases from J; junction bases left unmatched: 15. DNA of the CDR3: TGTGCCAGCAGCCGAACGGAGGACAGGGGTGATGGGCAGTACTTC. It translates to CASSRTEDRGDGQYF.

A note on this clone: Other DNA sequences in the same sample also yield this CDR3. The rearrangement uses TRBV18 and TRBJ2-7; maybe TRBD2 (7 bases). Germline loops: CDR1 KGHSH, CDR2 LQKENI. V was cut by 2 bases and J by 1 base, with 12 bases left in between. The CDR3 has 15 residues. DNA of the CDR3: TGTGCCAGCTCACCAACCGGGGGGCTTTCCTACGAGCAGTACTTC. It translates to CASSPTGGLSYEQYF.

The chain has TRBV6-6 and TRBJ1-1; D remains ambiguous. Germline values: CDR1 MNHNY, CDR2 SVGAGI (reference sequence). V gave up 7 bases and J gave up 2 bases, with 11 bases separating them. CDR3 length equals 13 residues. The CDR3 spells CASTLGGNTEAFF. CDR3 DNA sequence: TGTGCCAGCACCCTCGGTGGAAACACTGAAGCTTTCTTT.

Turning to this clone: One end of the junction is discordant with germline, which a read error may explain. The chain carries TRBV7-7 and TRBJ2-7, with D unresolved. Germline V gene sequence: CDR1 SSHAT, CDR2 FNYEAQ (reference sequence). The CDR3 is 11 residues long. The CDR3 DNA reads as TGTGCTAGCAGCGTCCGGGACGAGCAGTACTTC. The encoded protein is CASSVRDEQYF. The variable domain in full, with the rest retrieved from reference TRBV7-7 and TRBJ2-7, is GAGVSQSPRYKVTKRGQDVTLRCDPISSHATLYWYQQALGQGPEFLTYFNYEAQPDKSGLPSDRFSAERPEGSISTLTIQRTEQRDSAMYRCASSVRDEQYFGPGTRLTVT.

The chain carries TRBV5-1 and TRBJ2-1; D gene unclear. Germline values: CDR1 SGHRS, CDR2 YFSETQ. Trimming took 4 bases from V and 7 from J, leaving 18 bases between them. This CDR3 has 15 amino acids. CDR3 in amino acids: CASSQTFPLVNEQFF. The CDR3 region has the DNA TGCGCCAGCAGCCAGACATTTCCCCTGGTGAATGAGCAGTTCTTC.

The V call is TRBV6-5, the J call TRBJ2-4; 7 nucleotides line up with TRBD2. The germline V gene encodes CDR1 MNHEY and CDR2 SVGAGI. V lost 6 bases and J lost 5; bases outside the gene matches: 7. This CDR3 contains 14 residues. CDR3 sequence: CASREGGEQNIQYF. The CDR3 DNA is TGTGCCAGCAGGGAGGGAGGGGAGCAAAACATTCAGTACTTC.

The chain uses TRBV4-2 and TRBJ2-3, with a tentative D call TRBD2 (6 bases). The CDR3 is 16 residues long. V was trimmed by 4 bases and J by 4 bases, leaving 18 bases between them. CDR1 LGHNA and CDR2 YNFKEQ come from the germline V gene. The CDR3 DNA reads as TGTGCCAGCAGCCCAGACGTAGGGTCGGGGGCAGATACGCAGTATTTT. Protein: CASSPDVGSGADTQYF.

In regard to this clone: One end of the junction does not line up with germline, which may come from a read error. J is TRBJ2-5 and V is TRBV28; no firm D call. Per the germline V gene, CDR1 is MDHEN and CDR2 is SYDVKM. CDR3 length equals 13 residues. CDR3 sequence: CATSYGFQETQYF. DNA of the CDR3: TGTGCCACCAGTTATGGGTTTCAAGAGACCCAGTACTTC.

The gene calls are TRBV28 and TRBJ2-1, with D maybe TRBD1 (6 bases). Trimming shortened V by 6 bases and J by 3 bases, and 18 bases separated the two germline ends. Per the germline V gene, CDR1 is MDHEN and CDR2 is SYDVKM. The CDR3 is 16 residues long. CDR3 sequence reads: CASSLNPATGYNEQFF. The CDR3 coding sequence is TGTGCCAGCAGCCTAAACCCGGCGACAGGCTACAATGAGCAGTTCTTC.